This T cell receptor beta chain was profiled in a study of cytomegalovirus exposure and HLA in healthy donors. The PCR ran on 60 Vbeta and 13 Jbeta primers. This table comes from immunoSEQ multiplex PCR, and its TCRdb copy is limited to in-frame clones, with some not included. The sample includes some 150,000 clones, 60% to 80% of them seen just once. J was trimmed by 2 bases and V by 4 bases; bases with no gene match: 1. CDR1 and CDR2 (germline): MNHNY, SVGAGI (reference sequence). This CDR3 comprises 15 residues. The receptor comes from a man aged 25 to 45 in good health and CMV-seropositive. Sequenced material: PBMCs. This chain links TRBV6-6 with TRBJ2-1; 11 bases fit TRBD2. The CDR3 region is CASSFSGGAYNEQFF. The CDR3 DNA sequence: TGTGCCAGCAGTTTTAGCGGGGGGGCCTACAATGAGCAGTTCTTC.